This TCR beta chain was found in a study of long-term antiretroviral therapy in people with HIV. The V gene's germline CDR1 is SGHTA and CDR2 FQGNSA. CDR3 size: 17 residues. V lost 1 base and J 0 bases, leaving 16 bases between the germline ends. The assay used was immunoSEQ (version v3.0), run at survey level. A per-sample goal of about 40,000-55,000 T-cell genomes was targeted by sequencing. TCRdb's copy holds only in-frame clones and misses some; the assay was immunoSEQ multiplex PCR. Of roughly 33,000 clones in the sample, less than 98% were seen once. This clonotype originated in a man aged 30 to 39 with HIV. V gene TRBV7-2 combines with J gene TRBJ2-7; TRBD1 might be the D (6 bases). The input for sequencing was unsorted PBMCs, taken 6.9 years after starting antiretroviral therapy. CDR3 sequence: CASSLGPPGANSYEQYF. In DNA, the CDR3 is TGTGCCAGCAGCTTAGGCCCGCCAGGGGCCAACTCCTACGAGCAGTACTTC.